This T cell receptor beta chain appears in the sequencing data of a study of CD4 and CD8 cells across lung adenocarcinoma regions. Germline V gene sequence: CDR1 MNHEY, CDR2 SMNVEV (reference sequence). The CDR3 has 15 residues. Trimming stripped 6 bases from V and 4 bases from J, with 17 bases between. TCRdb re-analysed the PCR reads in MiXCR, keeping a single row per CDR3 protein. The profile shows about 18,000 distinct CDR3 sequences, around 50% of them singletons. Donors had localized lung adenocarcinoma, a non-small cell lung cancer. Sequenced material: CD8+ T cells from the margin of a lung tumor. The chain is built from TRBV27 and TRBJ2-3; perhaps D is TRBD1 or TRBD2 (6 bases each). This clonotype was obtained from a male donor with lung adenocarcinoma. The CD4 and CD8 labels of this study may be unreliable. CDR3 in amino acids: CASRGGRGWADTQYF. The CDR3 DNA sequence: TGTGCCAGCAGGGGGGGCAGGGGATGGGCAGATACGCAGTATTTT.